These 20 T cell receptor beta chains share one sample of origin, sequenced in a study of blood T cell repertoires in COVID-19. Only in-frame clones appear in the TCRdb table, and some are missing; sequencing was by immunoSEQ multiplex PCR. The sample contains roughly 55,000 clones, roughly 86% of which appear only once. The sequenced sample consisted of peripheral blood. The receptors come from a man between 65 and 79 years old with active COVID-19.

This clone has a handful of counts. This chain links TRBV4-2 with TRBJ2-1, with 7 bases aligning to TRBD2. This CDR3 region has 17 residues. The germline gives CDR1 LGHNA, CDR2 YNFKEQ. The junction had 7 bases not matched to a gene; V was cut back by 0 bases and J by 2 bases. The CDR3 coding sequence is TGTGCCAGCAGCCAAGACCCGAGCGGGGATGCCTACAATGAGCAGTTCTTC. Protein: CASSQDPSGDAYNEQFF.

The chain employs TRBV2 and TRBJ1-4, with D maybe TRBD1 (5 bases). The CDR3 length is 14 residues. V was cut by 4 bases and J by 4 bases, with 10 bases left in between. CDR1 is SNHLY, CDR2 FYNNEI, per germline. The CDR3 loop is CASSGGTVNEKLFF. The CDR3 DNA reads as TGTGCCAGCAGTGGTGGGACTGTTAATGAAAAACTGTTTTTT.

V is TRBV5-1 and J is TRBJ2-1; D may be TRBD2 (5 bases). CDR3 length: 15 amino acids. Trimming took off 2 bases at V and 9 bases at J, with 18 bases between the two ends. Germline CDR1 is SGHRS and CDR2 is YFSETQ. CDR3 nucleotides: TGCGCCAGCAGCTTTCCGGGATCAGCCAGCGGTGAGCAGTTCTTC. Amino acid sequence: CASSFPGSASGEQFF.

The V gene is TRBV18, the J gene TRBJ2-3, with a tentative D call TRBD2 (5 bases). The germline V gene has CDR1 KGHSH and CDR2 LQKENI. The CDR3 is made up of 15 amino acids. V lost 4 bases, J lost 1 base, and 12 bases lay in between. The CDR3 sequence: CASSRAGVGTDTQYF. Written as DNA, the CDR3 is TGTGCCAGCTCACGGGCCGGGGTAGGCACAGATACGCAGTATTTT.

The CDR3, as DNA: TGTGCCAGCAGCGTAGATCCTAGCCCAGATACGCAGTATTTT. Amino acids: CASSVDPSPDTQYF. This chain connects TRBV9 to TRBJ2-3, with D maybe TRBD2 (5 bases). The CDR3 totals 14 residues. Trimming shortened V by 0 bases and J by 4 bases, and 9 bases separated the two germline ends. Germline V gene sequence: CDR1 SGDLS, CDR2 YYNGEE.

In this sample, this clone turned up a few times. This chain joins TRBV6-4 and TRBJ1-5; D is ambiguous. CDR1 MRHNA and CDR2 SNTAGT come from the germline V gene. The length of the CDR3 is 16 residues. V was shortened by 5 bases and J by 2 bases, with 16 bases between the two germline ends. The CDR3 is CASSKVQEGGNQPQHF. The CDR3 DNA reads as TGTGCCAGCAGTAAGGTTCAGGAGGGAGGCAATCAGCCCCAGCATTTT.

This chain links TRBV4-2 with TRBJ2-2; perhaps TRBD1 as D (5 bases). The CDR3 loop spans 17 amino acids. CDR1 and CDR2 from the germline V gene are LGHNA and YNFKEQ. V lost 4 bases to trimming and J lost 3 bases, with 18 bases between them. CDR3 region: CASSPGDSIFDTGELFF. Written as DNA, the CDR3 is TGTGCCAGCAGCCCGGGCGACAGTATTTTTGACACCGGGGAGCTGTTTTTT.

V gene TRBV3-1 (or the pseudogene TRBV3-2) combines with J gene TRBJ1-4; 10 bases are a match to TRBD1. In germline, CDR1 is LGHDT, CDR2 YNNKEL (reference sequence). V shed 5 bases, J shed 6 bases, and the junction held 6 bases outside the gene matches. CDR3 length: 15 residues. CDR3 DNA sequence: TGTGCCAGCAGCTCTAGACAGGGGGCCTATGAAAAACTGTTTTTT. The encoded protein is CASSSRQGAYEKLFF.

The V and J genes are TRBV7-9 and TRBJ1-1, with D perhaps matching TRBD1 (6 bases). V lost 2 bases and J 0 bases, leaving 7 bases between the germline ends. The CDR3 covers 14 residues. Germline loops: CDR1 SEHNR, CDR2 FQNEAQ (reference sequence). CDR3 nucleotide sequence: TGTGCCAGCAGCTTACAGGGGCTGAACACTGAAGCTTTCTTT. Protein: CASSLQGLNTEAFF.

The chain is built from TRBV7-6 and TRBJ2-5, with TRBD2 matching over 10 bases. Trimming took 5 bases from V and 5 from J; bases not matched to a gene: 11. Per germline, CDR1 SGHVS and CDR2 FNYEAQ. The CDR3 covers 16 residues. This CDR3 reads CASSPLSGGIGETQYF. CDR3 coding DNA: TGTGCCAGCAGCCCCCTTAGCGGGGGGATTGGGGAGACCCAGTACTTC. Variable domain in full (rest from reference TRBV7-6 and TRBJ2-5): GAGVSQSPRYKVTKRGQDVALRCDPISGHVSLYWYRQALGQGPEFLTYFNYEAQQDKSGLPNDRFSAERPEGSISTLTIQRTEQRDSAMYRCASSPLSGGIGETQYFGPGTRLLVL.

This clone was detected only once. The chain couples TRBV6-6 to TRBJ1-5; D uncertain. The CDR3 totals 15 residues. Trimming removed 7 bases from V and 6 bases from J, with 19 bases in between. Germline-derived CDR1 and CDR2 are MNHNY and SVGAGI (reference sequence). The CDR3, as DNA: TGTGCCAGCAACCCCAGAAGGGAGGTGGGTCAGCCCCAGCATTTT. Translating gives CASNPRREVGQPQHF.

The chain has TRBV4-3 and TRBJ2-1; 7 bases map to TRBD1. The J segment lost 4 bases and the V segment lost 0 bases, leaving 6 bases of the junction unmatched. Germline CDR1 LGHNA, CDR2 YSLEER. The CDR3 covers 16 residues. The CDR3 nucleotides read TGCGCCAGCAGCCAAGATGGTAGGGGGCAATACAATGAGCAGTTCTTC. Translating gives CASSQDGRGQYNEQFF.

This clone was detected only once. The rearrangement links TRBV6-5 to TRBJ1-2, with D possibly being TRBD1 (5 bases). Trimming took off 6 bases at V and 7 bases at J, with 15 bases between the two ends. The CDR3 has 13 amino acids. The V gene's germline CDR1 is MNHEY and CDR2 SVGAGI. CDR3 DNA sequence: TGTGCCAGCAGAAGCCAAGGGACTGTTGGCTACACCTTC. Protein sequence: CASRSQGTVGYTF.

V is TRBV25-1 and J is TRBJ2-1, with 9 bases fitting TRBD1. V dropped 3 bases and J dropped 6; count of bases not matched to a gene: 3. The CDR3 is made up of 14 amino acids. Germline V lookup: CDR1 MGHDK, CDR2 SYGVNS. CDR3 residues: CASSEGQGSNEQFF. The CDR3 DNA reads as TGTGCCAGCAGTGAGGGACAGGGAAGCAATGAGCAGTTCTTC.

A word on this clone: Within the sample, other DNA sequences also encode this same CDR3. This chain uses TRBV7-9 with TRBJ1-5; the D gene is possibly TRBD1 (5 bases). Germline V gene sequence: CDR1 SEHNR, CDR2 FQNEAQ (reference sequence). V gave up 3 bases and J gave up 6 bases, with 9 bases separating them. The CDR3 is made up of 13 amino acids. CDR3 bases: TGTGCCAGCAGCTTGGGGGGAGTTCAGCCCCAGCATTTT. As protein: CASSLGGVQPQHF.

The chain combines TRBV7-6 with TRBJ1-4; 7 bases are shared with TRBD1. Germline trimming cut 0 bases from V and 0 bases from J; bases unmatched to any gene: 1. The germline V gene has CDR1 SGHVS and CDR2 FNYEAQ. The CDR3 is 16 amino acids. Here the CDR3 reads CASSLAGGATNEKLFF. CDR3 nucleotides: TGTGCCAGCAGCTTAGCAGGGGGCGCAACTAATGAAAAACTGTTTTTT. Variable domain in full (rest from reference TRBV7-6 and TRBJ1-4): GAGVSQSPRYKVTKRGQDVALRCDPISGHVSLYWYRQALGQGPEFLTYFNYEAQQDKSGLPNDRFSAERPEGSISTLTIQRTEQRDSAMYRCASSLAGGATNEKLFFGSGTQLSVL.

This clone was seen only once. The chain uses TRBV24-1 and TRBJ2-1; D possibly corresponds to TRBD1 (5 bases). The CDR3 runs to 13 residues. Trimming removed 7 bases at V and 9 bases at J, with 15 bases between. The germline CDR1 and CDR2 sequences are KGHDR and SFDVKD. The DNA of the CDR3 is TGTGCCACCAGCACGCAGGGTCGGACTGAGCAGTTCTTC. Its protein is CATSTQGRTEQFF.

This chain joins TRBV5-1 and TRBJ1-2; 8 bases align to TRBD1. CDR3 length equals 16 residues. V trimming: 3 bases; J trimming: 2 bases; junction bases outside the gene matches: 9. Germline-derived CDR1 and CDR2 are SGHRS and YFSETQ. The CDR3 DNA sequence: TGCGCCAGCAGCTCCCAGGCAGGGGGCCCGAACTATGGCTACACCTTC. It encodes CASSSQAGGPNYGYTF.

V usage is TRBV21-1 and J usage is TRBJ1-5; the table's D call, TRBD1, has no DNA check behind it. TRBV21-1 is assigned pseudogene status. CDR3 size: 19 residues. The CDR3 sequence is CASSNFWTGMAYSNQPQHF. In nucleotides, the CDR3 is TGTGCCAGCAGCAACTTTTGGACAGGGATGGCCTATAGCAATCAGCCCCAGCATTTT.

The genes are TRBV7-2 and TRBJ1-1; unclear D gene. The CDR3 has 11 amino acids. V gave up 1 base and J gave up 9 bases, with 6 bases separating them. Germline CDR1 and CDR2: SGHTA and FQGNSA. CDR3 region: CASSLGHKAFF. The CDR3 nucleotides are TGTGCCAGCAGCTTAGGGCATAAAGCTTTCTTT.